The 18 T cell receptor beta chains below come from one sample, sequenced in a study of shared clonotypes between healthy human individuals. Only in-frame clones appear in the TCRdb table, and some are missing; sequencing was by immunoSEQ multiplex PCR. The sample yields around 690,000 clones, around 90% seen once. Sequencing used memory CD8+ T cells from PBMCs. Subset here: CD45RO+ cells pooled with CCR7-negative TemRA cells. The receptors derive from a man younger than 35 in good health. Some clones in this sample may be carry-over from other donors' samples.

V is TRBV12-5 and J is TRBJ2-1, with TRBD2 matching 9 bases. Looked up from germline, CDR1 is LGHNT and CDR2 is FRNRAP. The CDR3 totals 15 residues. V shed 6 bases, J shed 3 bases, and the junction held 6 bases outside the gene matches. For the CDR3, the DNA is TGTGCTAGTGGCGATAGCGGGAGACGCTACAATGAGCAGTTCTTC. Encoded protein: CASGDSGRRYNEQFF.

This sequence joins TRBV7-9 and TRBJ2-1, with TRBD1 as a possible D gene (6 bases). Germline V gene lookup returns CDR1 SEHNR and CDR2 FQNEAQ (reference sequence). This CDR3 is 12 amino acids long. V lost 4 bases and J 8 bases, leaving 9 bases between the germline ends. As DNA, the CDR3 is TGTGCCAGCAGCTCAGGGGTGGATGAGCAGTTCTTC. Translated: CASSSGVDEQFF.

This chain connects TRBV5-1 to TRBJ2-7; tentative D call: TRBD1 (6 bases). The CDR3 extends over 12 amino acids. Germline CDR1 is SGHRS and CDR2 is YFSETQ. Trimming cost V 0 bases and J 6 bases, with 7 bases left between them. CDR3 DNA: TGCGCCAGCAGCTTGGACAGGGCCGAGCAGTACTTC. Encoded protein: CASSLDRAEQYF.

The chain uses TRBV4-2 and TRBJ1-1; D is unresolved. Between the trimmed V and J ends, which lost 1 base and 3 bases, there was a span of 18 bases. The germline V gene has CDR1 LGHNA and CDR2 YNFKEQ. The CDR3 is 17 residues long. The CDR3 spells CASSQAVWAARDTEAFF. The CDR3 DNA follows: TGTGCCAGCAGCCAAGCTGTCTGGGCAGCTCGGGACACTGAAGCTTTCTTT.

The rearrangement uses TRBV28 and TRBJ1-1; D remains unclear. CDR1 MDHEN and CDR2 SYDVKM come from the germline V gene. V shed 6 bases and J shed 2 bases, with 13 bases lying between them. There are 14 residues in the CDR3. The CDR3 sequence: CASRRLVHNTEAFF. Here the CDR3 DNA reads TGTGCCAGCAGACGATTGGTCCACAACACTGAAGCTTTCTTT.

CDR3 coding DNA: TGCGCCAGCAGCCAAGATATAGGTGACGGAAGCTATGGCTACACCTTC. This translates into CASSQDIGDGSYGYTF. The chain joins TRBV4-3 to TRBJ1-2; the D is unclear. The CDR3 totals 16 residues. V was trimmed by 0 bases and J by 4 bases, leaving 15 bases between them. Germline loops: CDR1 LGHNA, CDR2 YSLEER.

This clone was picked up one time. The chain couples TRBV6-5 to TRBJ2-5; a weak D match, TRBD1 (6 bases). From germline, CDR1 is MNHEY and CDR2 SVGAGI. The V and J ends lost 5 bases and 3 bases respectively, with 13 bases between them. This CDR3 comprises 14 residues. CDR3 sequence: CASSKYRVEETQYF. The CDR3, as DNA: TGTGCCAGCAGTAAATACAGGGTGGAAGAGACCCAGTACTTC.

The genes are TRBV2 and TRBJ2-1, with 7 bases identical to TRBD2. The CDR3 runs to 14 residues. V trimming: 10 bases; J trimming: 7 bases; junction bases outside the gene matches: 13. The germline V gene encodes CDR1 SNHLY and CDR2 FYNNEI. CDR3 DNA sequence: TGTGCCATAAATAACGAGGTGGGGGGGAATGAGCAGTTCTTC. Translating gives CAINNEVGGNEQFF.

J is TRBJ1-2 and V is TRBV19; the D is unclear. Germline V gene data show CDR1 as LNHDA and CDR2 as SQIVND (reference sequence). Between the trimmed V and J ends, which lost 3 bases and 7 bases, there was a span of 12 bases. The CDR3 covers 13 residues. This chain's CDR3 is CASSMWGSGGYTF. In DNA form, the CDR3 reads TGTGCCAGTAGTATGTGGGGATCGGGTGGCTACACCTTC.

The CDR3 spells CASSIKGGLAEFYEQYF. CDR3 nucleotides: TGTGCCAGTAGTATAAAGGGCGGACTAGCGGAGTTCTACGAGCAGTACTTC. The V and J genes are TRBV19 and TRBJ2-7; 10 nucleotides align to TRBD2. Germline CDR1 is LNHDA and CDR2 is SQIVND (reference sequence). Germline trimming cut 2 bases from V and 3 bases from J; bases unmatched to any gene: 10. The CDR3 runs 17 residues.

J is TRBJ1-5 and V is TRBV27; 7 bases are a match to TRBD1. V shed 5 bases and J 1 base; nucleotides not matched to a gene: 17. CDR3 size: 19 residues. In germline, CDR1 is MNHEY, CDR2 SMNVEV (reference sequence). This CDR3 reads CASSPAWEGAGESNQPQHF. The CDR3, as DNA: TGTGCCAGCAGTCCCGCCTGGGAGGGGGCGGGGGAAAGCAATCAGCCCCAGCATTTT.

This clone was detected a few times. Other DNA sequences in this specimen translate into the identical CDR3. In DNA, the CDR3 is TGCAGCGTTGTCGGGGATACCGGGGAGCTGTTTTTT. This gives the protein CSVVGDTGELFF. V is TRBV29-1 and J is TRBJ2-2; TRBD2 might be the D (5 bases). CDR3 length: 12 residues. CDR1 SQVTM and CDR2 ANQGSEA come from the germline V gene. V was cut by 4 bases and J by 5 bases, with 8 bases left in between.

Points on this clone: The sample holds other DNA sequences that translate to the same CDR3. V gene TRBV6-5 combines with J gene TRBJ2-7; D not resolved. Trimming took 5 bases from V and 4 from J, leaving 6 bases between them. The V gene's germline CDR1 is MNHEY and CDR2 SVGAGI. The CDR3 loop spans 11 amino acids. In nucleotides, the CDR3 is TGTGCCAGCAGTGAGCCGTACGAGCAGTACTTC. This sequence encodes CASSEPYEQYF.

V and J are TRBV5-5 and TRBJ1-2; D uncertain. V was shortened by 4 bases and J by 4 bases, with 23 bases between the two germline ends. Germline V gene sequence: CDR1 SGHKS, CDR2 YYEKEE (reference sequence). This CDR3 contains 17 residues. CDR3 nucleotides: TGTGCCAGCAGCAAACCAAGACCGGCACCATTCGGCTATGGCTACACCTTC. Translating it yields CASSKPRPAPFGYGYTF.

Many counts were recorded for this clone. This rearrangement joins TRBV29-1 to TRBJ2-1; D gene ambiguous. The CDR3 sequence is 10 residues long. Per germline, CDR1 SQVTM and CDR2 ANQGSEA. Trimming stripped 3 bases from V and 7 bases from J, with 4 bases between. The CDR3 here is CSVDMNEQFF. CDR3 sequence (DNA): TGCAGCGTTGACATGAATGAGCAGTTCTTC.

Details on this clone: Distinct nucleotide sequences in the sample also encode this CDR3. The chain employs TRBV7-9 and TRBJ1-5; D is unresolved. The CDR3 consists of 14 residues. In germline, CDR1 is SEHNR, CDR2 FQNEAQ (reference sequence). Trimming cost V 5 bases and J 1 base, with 9 bases left between them. DNA for the CDR3: TGTGCCAGCAGCCCCGTTTCGAGCAATCAGCCCCAGCATTTT. Protein sequence: CASSPVSSNQPQHF.

This chain links TRBV2 with TRBJ2-7, with no clear D. V was pared by 2 bases and J by 3 bases, with 11 bases between. From germline, CDR1 is SNHLY and CDR2 FYNNEI. The CDR3 length is 14 residues. The CDR3 DNA sequence: TGTGCCAGCAGTGAAACGTGGGATAGCTACGAGCAGTACTTC. It is translated as CASSETWDSYEQYF.

CDR3 nucleotide sequence: TGTGCCAGCAGCACCCGGACAGAAATCTTCTACAATGAGCAGTTCTTC. Its protein product is CASSTRTEIFYNEQFF. This chain connects TRBV7-2 to TRBJ2-1, with D possibly matching TRBD1 (6 bases). Germline values: CDR1 SGHTA, CDR2 FQGNSA. The CDR3 is 16 residues long. The germline V and J ends were trimmed by 5 bases and 3 bases, with 17 bases remaining between them.